Reported below is one TCR beta chain. These data are taken from a study of T-cell reconstitution after alpha-beta-depleted transplantation in children. V lost 3 bases to trimming and J lost 2 bases, with 5 bases between them. Germline CDR1 KGHDR, CDR2 SFDVKD. The CDR3 loop spans 13 amino acids. As it was prepared, the TCRbeta library received unique molecular identifiers. TCRdb reprocessed the PCR reads with MiXCR, giving one entry per CDR3 protein. The data show roughly 400,000 distinct CDR3 sequences, about a fifth seen once. This receptor was taken from a human donor who donated a stem cell graft to a child with acute myeloid leukemia. Here the sequenced sample was PBMCs from the stem cell graft donor, taken from the stem cell graft. The rearrangement links TRBV24-1 to TRBJ2-3; D not certain. The CDR3 here is CATSDETTDTQYF. As DNA, the CDR3 is TGTGCCACCAGTGATGAGACCACAGATACGCAGTATTTT.